A selection of T cell receptor beta chains follows, all from one sample in a study of PD-L1 blockade in urothelial cancer. The protocol was immunoSEQ multiplex PCR, while the TCRdb copy is restricted to in-frame clones and leaves out a portion. In the table there are approximately 38,000 clones, around nine tenths of which are singletons. The specimen was PBMCs, collected around atezolizumab (anti-PD-L1) treatment. All receptors come from a man between 60 and 75 years old with urothelial cancer. Both conserved end residues are part of each CDR3. Each record gives: clone size, CDR3 length, J gene, D gene, V gene, CDR3 DNA, CDR3 protein. The D gene is left open where the match is weak. The listing skips clone size in some rows; elsewhere it reads once, few, many or a size class.

clone size: -; CDR3 length: 16; J gene: TRBJ2-1; D gene: TRBD2; V gene: TRBV18; CDR3 DNA: TGTGCCAGCTCACCACCCGTAGGACTAGCGGGAGCTGAGCAGTTCTTC; CDR3 protein: CASSPPVGLAGAEQFF
clone size: -; CDR3 length: 18; J gene: TRBJ2-6; D gene: -; V gene: TRBV4-1; CDR3 DNA: TGCGCCAGCAGCCAAGAAGGTAGGTCAGCCTCTGGGGCCAACGTCCTGACTTTT; CDR3 protein: CASSQEGRSASGANVLTF
clone size: -; CDR3 length: 13; J gene: TRBJ2-1; D gene: -; V gene: TRBV7-9; CDR3 DNA: TGTGCCAGCAGCCCCGGGTCTTCGGATGAGCAGTTCTTC; CDR3 protein: CASSPGSSDEQFF
clone size: -; CDR3 length: 13; J gene: TRBJ1-6; D gene: -; V gene: TRBV5-1; CDR3 DNA: TGCGCCAGCAGAAGGGACAACGGTTCACCCCTCCACTTT; CDR3 protein: CASRRDNGSPLHF
clone size: -; CDR3 length: 16; J gene: TRBJ2-7; D gene: TRBD2; V gene: TRBV5-6; CDR3 DNA: TGTGCCAGCAGCTTGGGGTTAGCGGGATCGGTCTACGAGCAGTACTTC; CDR3 protein: CASSLGLAGSVYEQYF
clone size: once; CDR3 length: 15; J gene: TRBJ2-5; D gene: -; V gene: TRBV10-3; CDR3 DNA: TGTGCCATCACAGAACCACAGGTTGATCGCTTCGGCCAGTACTTC; CDR3 protein: CAITEPQVDRFGQYF
clone size: -; CDR3 length: 17; J gene: TRBJ2-3; D gene: -; V gene: TRBV4-3; CDR3 DNA: TGCGCCAGCAGCCAAGAATTCCAGGCGGGACGTCCAGATACGCAGTATTTT; CDR3 protein: CASSQEFQAGRPDTQYF
clone size: -; CDR3 length: 11; J gene: TRBJ2-5; D gene: -; V gene: TRBV6-4; CDR3 DNA: TGTGCCAGCAGTGACTCGTCTAGCTTGTACTTC; CDR3 protein: CASSDSSSLYF
clone size: -; CDR3 length: 17; J gene: TRBJ2-7; D gene: -; V gene: TRBV4-1; CDR3 DNA: TGCGCCAGCAGCCAAGAGCGGGGAACCGGGGTGATGGACGAGCAGTACTTC; CDR3 protein: CASSQERGTGVMDEQYF
clone size: -; CDR3 length: 13; J gene: TRBJ1-2; D gene: -; V gene: TRBV15; CDR3 DNA: TGTGCCACCAGCAACTCAGGGACTAGAGGCTACACCTTC; CDR3 protein: CATSNSGTRGYTF
clone size: -; CDR3 length: 14; J gene: TRBJ2-7; D gene: -; V gene: TRBV28; CDR3 DNA: TGTGCCAGCAGTATACAGACGACAACCTACGAGCAGTACTTC; CDR3 protein: CASSIQTTTYEQYF
clone size: once; CDR3 length: 21; J gene: TRBJ2-3; D gene: -; V gene: TRBV21-1; CDR3 DNA: TGTGCCAGCCGACGCGGACGACTGAGCGGGAGCGGGTTTGACGTTACAGATACGCAGTATTTT; CDR3 protein: CASRRGRLSGSGFDVTDTQYF
clone size: -; CDR3 length: 13; J gene: TRBJ1-6; D gene: -; V gene: TRBV19; CDR3 DNA: TGTGCCAGTAGTGGACTGTATAATTCACCCCTCCACTTT; CDR3 protein: CASSGLYNSPLHF
clone size: once; CDR3 length: 15; J gene: TRBJ1-2; D gene: TRBD1; V gene: TRBV19; CDR3 DNA: TGTGCCAGTAGTTTGAACCGGGACAGGGACTATGGCTACACCTTC; CDR3 protein: CASSLNRDRDYGYTF
clone size: -; CDR3 length: 14; J gene: TRBJ1-2; D gene: -; V gene: TRBV7-2; CDR3 DNA: TGTGCCAGCACACTGATGGGGCAGACATATGGCTACACCTTC; CDR3 protein: CASTLMGQTYGYTF
clone size: -; CDR3 length: 15; J gene: TRBJ2-7; D gene: TRBD2; V gene: TRBV28; CDR3 DNA: TGTGCCAGCAGTCCCGGGACTAGCGAGGCCTACGAGCAGTACTTC; CDR3 protein: CASSPGTSEAYEQYF
clone size: -; CDR3 length: 13; J gene: TRBJ2-7; D gene: TRBD2; V gene: TRBV6-5; CDR3 DNA: TGTGCCAGCAGTTACGGGCTAGCGGGGGGCCAGTACTTC; CDR3 protein: CASSYGLAGGQYF
clone size: few; CDR3 length: 15; J gene: TRBJ2-3; D gene: -; V gene: TRBV21-1; CDR3 DNA: TGTGCCAGCAGCAATAAGGCGGGGCCGACAGATACGCAGTATTTT; CDR3 protein: CASSNKAGPTDTQYF
clone size: -; CDR3 length: 16; J gene: TRBJ2-6; D gene: -; V gene: TRBV11-3; CDR3 DNA: TGTGCCAGCAGCTTAGGGGGAGCTGGGGGGGCCAACGTCCTGACTTTC; CDR3 protein: CASSLGGAGGANVLTF
clone size: -; CDR3 length: 12; J gene: TRBJ2-3; D gene: -; V gene: TRBV27; CDR3 DNA: TGTGCCAGCAGTCCGCAACTAGGGGGGCAGTATTTT; CDR3 protein: CASSPQLGGQYF
clone size: -; CDR3 length: 16; J gene: TRBJ2-1; D gene: TRBD2; V gene: TRBV5-1; CDR3 DNA: TGCGCCAGCAGCTTGGAACTAGCGGGGGGGCCAAGTGAGCAGTTCTTC; CDR3 protein: CASSLELAGGPSEQFF
clone size: once; CDR3 length: 13; J gene: TRBJ1-4; D gene: -; V gene: TRBV10-3; CDR3 DNA: TGTGCCATCAAGTCGGCAACTAATGAAAAACTGTTTTTT; CDR3 protein: CAIKSATNEKLFF
clone size: -; CDR3 length: 15; J gene: TRBJ1-5; D gene: -; V gene: TRBV6-4; CDR3 DNA: TGTGCCAGCAGTGACTCGAAGAGAGGACAACCTCGTGGGCATTTT; CDR3 protein: CASSDSKRGQPRGHF
clone size: once; CDR3 length: 14; J gene: TRBJ2-1; D gene: TRBD2; V gene: TRBV6-1; CDR3 DNA: TGTGCCAGCAGTGAAACACTAGCGGGGACAGAGCAGTTCTTC; CDR3 protein: CASSETLAGTEQFF
clone size: once; CDR3 length: 19; J gene: TRBJ1-6; D gene: -; V gene: TRBV9; CDR3 DNA: TGTGCCAGCAGCGTAGACGCCGGAGTTCGAAGCTCCTATAATTCACCCCTCCACTTT; CDR3 protein: CASSVDAGVRSSYNSPLHF
clone size: -; CDR3 length: 16; J gene: TRBJ2-1; D gene: -; V gene: TRBV5-1; CDR3 DNA: TGCGCCAGCAGCTTGGTTCGGAGGGCGGGGAGCAATGAGCAGTTCTTC; CDR3 protein: CASSLVRRAGSNEQFF
clone size: -; CDR3 length: 13; J gene: TRBJ2-5; D gene: TRBD2; V gene: TRBV5-5; CDR3 DNA: TGTGCCAGCAGCGGCACGCGGGGGGAGACCCAGTACTTC; CDR3 protein: CASSGTRGETQYF
clone size: -; CDR3 length: 12; J gene: TRBJ2-4; D gene: -; V gene: TRBV19; CDR3 DNA: TGTGCCAGTAGTATGGCAGGAACCGTGCCGTACTTC; CDR3 protein: CASSMAGTVPYF
clone size: -; CDR3 length: 13; J gene: TRBJ2-7; D gene: -; V gene: TRBV10-3; CDR3 DNA: TGTGCCATCAGTGAGGAGGAGGGCTACGAGCAGTACTTC; CDR3 protein: CAISEEEGYEQYF
clone size: -; CDR3 length: 15; J gene: TRBJ2-6; D gene: -; V gene: TRBV7-3; CDR3 DNA: TGTGCCAGCAGCGCAACAGAGTCTGGGGCCAACGTCCTGACTTTC; CDR3 protein: CASSATESGANVLTF
clone size: -; CDR3 length: 14; J gene: TRBJ1-1; D gene: -; V gene: TRBV27; CDR3 DNA: TGTGCCAGCAGTCGCCAGGTGGAGAACACTGAAGCTTTCTTT; CDR3 protein: CASSRQVENTEAFF
clone size: -; CDR3 length: 15; J gene: TRBJ2-5; D gene: TRBD1; V gene: TRBV11-2; CDR3 DNA: TGTGCCAGCAGCATATCCGGGACAGACGAAGAGACCCAGTACTTC; CDR3 protein: CASSISGTDEETQYF
clone size: few; CDR3 length: 14; J gene: TRBJ1-5; D gene: -; V gene: TRBV4-1; CDR3 DNA: TGCGCCAGCAGCCATACGAAGGGGAATCAGCCCCAGCATTTT; CDR3 protein: CASSHTKGNQPQHF
clone size: -; CDR3 length: 13; J gene: TRBJ2-7; D gene: -; V gene: TRBV5-1; CDR3 DNA: TGCGCCGGACCATCCTACAGGGTTCACGAGCAGTACTTC; CDR3 protein: CAGPSYRVHEQYF
clone size: -; CDR3 length: 17; J gene: TRBJ2-1; D gene: TRBD1; V gene: TRBV11-2; CDR3 DNA: TGTGCCAGCAGCTTAGACTACCGGGACAGGGGATACAATGAGCAGTTCTTC; CDR3 protein: CASSLDYRDRGYNEQFF
clone size: -; CDR3 length: 15; J gene: TRBJ1-5; D gene: -; V gene: TRBV18; CDR3 DNA: TGTGCCAGCTCACCAGAGGTGGCCGGCAATCAGCCCCAGCATTTT; CDR3 protein: CASSPEVAGNQPQHF
clone size: -; CDR3 length: 15; J gene: TRBJ2-5; D gene: -; V gene: TRBV7-2; CDR3 DNA: TGTGCCAGCAGACGAGATTGGGGAGGAGAAGAGACCCAGTACTTC; CDR3 protein: CASRRDWGGEETQYF
clone size: -; CDR3 length: 16; J gene: TRBJ2-3; D gene: TRBD2; V gene: TRBV9; CDR3 DNA: TGTGCCAGCAGCGCGGGAGCGGGAGGGCCGACAGATACGCAGTATTTT; CDR3 protein: CASSAGAGGPTDTQYF
clone size: -; CDR3 length: 16; J gene: TRBJ2-1; D gene: TRBD1; V gene: TRBV7-8; CDR3 DNA: TGTGCCAGCAGCTTAAATCCGGGACAGGGTGACCATGAGCAGTTCTTC; CDR3 protein: CASSLNPGQGDHEQFF
clone size: once; CDR3 length: 15; J gene: TRBJ1-2; D gene: TRBD1; V gene: TRBV5-1; CDR3 DNA: TGCGCCAGCAAACAAACCGGGACAGGGGGTGACGGCTACACCTTC; CDR3 protein: CASKQTGTGGDGYTF
clone size: -; CDR3 length: 15; J gene: TRBJ2-3; D gene: TRBD2; V gene: TRBV27; CDR3 DNA: TGTGCCAGCAGTTCACGGGAGGCTCACACAGATACGCAGTATTTT; CDR3 protein: CASSSREAHTDTQYF
clone size: few; CDR3 length: 13; J gene: TRBJ1-2; D gene: -; V gene: TRBV11-2; CDR3 DNA: TGTGCCAGCAGCCAGGGGACGGACTATGGCTACACCTTC; CDR3 protein: CASSQGTDYGYTF
clone size: -; CDR3 length: 14; J gene: TRBJ2-3; D gene: -; V gene: TRBV11-2; CDR3 DNA: TGTGCCAGCACCATGGGGCCGGGCACAGATACGCAGTATTTT; CDR3 protein: CASTMGPGTDTQYF
clone size: -; CDR3 length: 17; J gene: TRBJ2-1; D gene: -; V gene: TRBV7-2; CDR3 DNA: TGTGCCAGCAGCCCCCCCGGCGTGCGGGGGCCCTACAATGAGCAGTTCTTC; CDR3 protein: CASSPPGVRGPYNEQFF
clone size: -; CDR3 length: 13; J gene: TRBJ1-1; D gene: -; V gene: TRBV6-4; CDR3 DNA: TGTGCCAGCAGTGAAGCGCTGAACACTGAAGCTTTCTTT; CDR3 protein: CASSEALNTEAFF
clone size: -; CDR3 length: 15; J gene: TRBJ2-7; D gene: TRBD1; V gene: TRBV5-1; CDR3 DNA: TGCGCCAGCAGCTTAGGAAACAGGGGGCCTTACGAGCAGTACTTC; CDR3 protein: CASSLGNRGPYEQYF
clone size: -; CDR3 length: 16; J gene: TRBJ1-5; D gene: -; V gene: TRBV2; CDR3 DNA: TGTGCCAGCAGTGATACTCGATTCTCCCAATATCAGCCCCAGCATTTT; CDR3 protein: CASSDTRFSQYQPQHF
clone size: -; CDR3 length: 13; J gene: TRBJ2-1; D gene: -; V gene: TRBV28; CDR3 DNA: TGTGCCAGCAGTTTGTTTTCACAGGATGAGCAGTTCTTC; CDR3 protein: CASSLFSQDEQFF
clone size: -; CDR3 length: 15; J gene: TRBJ2-7; D gene: TRBD1; V gene: TRBV7-2; CDR3 DNA: TGTGCCAGCAGCAGCGCCGGGACAGGAGCATACGAGCAGTACTTC; CDR3 protein: CASSSAGTGAYEQYF
clone size: -; CDR3 length: 16; J gene: TRBJ2-7; D gene: -; V gene: TRBV7-2; CDR3 DNA: TGTGCCAGCAGCTTAGGCGGAGTTTTCAGCTCCTACGAGCAGTACTTC; CDR3 protein: CASSLGGVFSSYEQYF
clone size: -; CDR3 length: 14; J gene: TRBJ2-7; D gene: -; V gene: TRBV4-2; CDR3 DNA: TGTGCCAGCAGCTTCGGGGGGCGCTGGGACGAGCAGTACTTC; CDR3 protein: CASSFGGRWDEQYF
clone size: once; CDR3 length: 14; J gene: TRBJ1-3; D gene: -; V gene: TRBV9; CDR3 DNA: TGTGCCAGCAGCGCCCGCGGAGGGGGAAACACCATATATTTT; CDR3 protein: CASSARGGGNTIYF
clone size: -; CDR3 length: 17; J gene: TRBJ2-7; D gene: -; V gene: TRBV5-3; CDR3 DNA: TGTGCCAGAAGCTTGGTGGGTAGTAAACAGGGAGTAAGCGAGCAGTACTTC; CDR3 protein: CARSLVGSKQGVSEQYF
clone size: -; CDR3 length: 15; J gene: TRBJ2-2; D gene: -; V gene: TRBV4-2; CDR3 DNA: TGTGCCAGCAGCCAAGGCCTAGCGAACACCGGGGAGCTGTTTTTT; CDR3 protein: CASSQGLANTGELFF
clone size: -; CDR3 length: 14; J gene: TRBJ2-1; D gene: -; V gene: TRBV5-4; CDR3 DNA: TGTGCCAGCAGCCCTTGGACAGTCGGCAATGAGCAGTTCTTC; CDR3 protein: CASSPWTVGNEQFF
clone size: -; CDR3 length: 15; J gene: TRBJ1-2; D gene: -; V gene: TRBV4-3; CDR3 DNA: TGCGCCAGCAGCCAGGATCGACCCGCGGCCTATGGCTACACCTTC; CDR3 protein: CASSQDRPAAYGYTF
clone size: once; CDR3 length: 15; J gene: TRBJ2-7; D gene: -; V gene: TRBV4-1; CDR3 DNA: TGCGCCAGCAGCCGCACCGGGACATCCACCTACGAGCAGTACTTC; CDR3 protein: CASSRTGTSTYEQYF
clone size: -; CDR3 length: 15; J gene: TRBJ2-7; D gene: TRBD1; V gene: TRBV6-5; CDR3 DNA: TGTGCCAGCAGTTACTCTACAGGGGGCGCGGTCGAGCAGTACTTC; CDR3 protein: CASSYSTGGAVEQYF
clone size: -; CDR3 length: 16; J gene: TRBJ2-7; D gene: -; V gene: TRBV5-6; CDR3 DNA: TGTGCCAGCAGCTTGGGGTCATGGACGGGGACCTACGAGCAGTACTTC; CDR3 protein: CASSLGSWTGTYEQYF
clone size: -; CDR3 length: 11; J gene: TRBJ1-4; D gene: -; V gene: TRBV20-1; CDR3 DNA: TGCAGTGCTAGGGTCTTCGGCCAGGAGTTTTTT; CDR3 protein: CSARVFGQEFF